These 21 T cell receptor beta chains were all obtained from the same sample, sequenced in a study of somatic mutations in cytotoxic T cells in rheumatoid arthritis. Clones were read by immunoSEQ multiplex PCR, and TCRdb kept only the in-frame ones, dropping some. In the table there are about 23,000 clones, about four fifths of which are singletons. The specimen was CD8+ T cells sorted from blood. The source is an adult with rheumatoid arthritis.

The chain is built from TRBV27 and TRBJ1-1, with 8 bases matching TRBD1. The CDR3 has 15 amino acids. CDR1 and CDR2 (germline): MNHEY, SMNVEV (reference sequence). V shed 2 bases, J shed 1 base, and the junction held 3 bases outside the gene matches. This chain's CDR3 is CASSLIGTGNTEAFF. The CDR3, as DNA: TGTGCCAGCAGTTTAATCGGGACAGGGAACACTGAAGCTTTCTTT.

The V gene is TRBV27, the J gene TRBJ2-2; D is possibly TRBD1 or TRBD2 (6 bases each). CDR1 MNHEY and CDR2 SMNVEV come from the germline V gene (reference sequence). The CDR3 is 15 amino acids. V was clipped by 8 bases and J by 7 bases, with 20 bases between them. As DNA, the CDR3 is TGTGCCAGCCGTGTTATGGGGGGCTTGGGCGGGGAGCTGTTTTTT. Residues: CASRVMGGLGGELFF.

This clone was seen more than once but under ten times. The chain joins TRBV19 to TRBJ1-1, with D hard to call. CDR1 is LNHDA and CDR2 is SQIVND in the germline V gene (reference sequence). Trimming stripped 1 base from V and 4 bases from J, with 7 bases between. The CDR3 loop spans 13 amino acids. CDR3 DNA sequence: TGTGCCAGTAGTATAGGGGGAGGCACTGAAGCTTTCTTT. Its translation: CASSIGGGTEAFF.

The chain links TRBV6-5 to TRBJ2-1, with TRBD1 as a possible D gene (6 bases). The ends were cut back, 0 bases at V and 0 bases at J, with 9 bases in the middle. Germline V gene data show CDR1 as MNHEY and CDR2 as SVGAGI. The CDR3 runs 16 residues. The CDR3 sequence: CASSYSGTNSYNEQFF. The DNA for the CDR3 is TGTGCCAGCAGTTACTCCGGGACAAACTCCTACAATGAGCAGTTCTTC.

The chain joins TRBV27 to TRBJ2-1, with no clear D. The CDR3 has 16 amino acids. V lost 3 bases and J 0 bases, leaving 12 bases between the germline ends. Germline-derived CDR1 and CDR2 are MNHEY and SMNVEV (reference sequence). CDR3 sequence reads: CASSFLGFSSYNEQFF. The CDR3 nucleotides are TGTGCCAGCAGTTTCCTCGGTTTCAGCTCCTACAATGAGCAGTTCTTC.

The chain carries TRBV29-1 and TRBJ2-1, with D hard to call. Germline values: CDR1 SQVTM, CDR2 ANQGSEA. V was trimmed by 4 bases and J by 9 bases, leaving 13 bases between them. This CDR3 has 12 residues. DNA of the CDR3: TGCAGCGTTGTGTCCAGGAAGGGTGAGCAGTTCTTC. Its translation: CSVVSRKGEQFF.

The V and J genes are TRBV27 and TRBJ2-3, with D uncertain. V gave up 5 bases and J gave up 6 bases, with 9 bases separating them. Germline V lookup: CDR1 MNHEY, CDR2 SMNVEV (reference sequence). The CDR3 runs 12 residues. CDR3 amino acids: CASSLPADTQYF. In DNA, the CDR3 is TGTGCCAGCAGTCTACCCGCCGATACGCAGTATTTT.

The chain is built from TRBV18 and TRBJ1-4; maybe TRBD1 (5 bases). Germline CDR1 KGHSH, CDR2 LQKENI. CDR3 length: 13 amino acids. Trimming cost V 5 bases and J 6 bases, with 10 bases left between them. This chain's CDR3 is CASSAGPDEKLFF. The CDR3 DNA is TGTGCCAGCTCAGCGGGACCAGATGAAAAACTGTTTTTT.

The V gene is TRBV6-6, the J gene TRBJ2-3, with D hard to call. V lost 3 bases and J lost 1, with 11 bases in between. Germline assignment: CDR1 MNHNY and CDR2 SVGAGI (reference sequence). The CDR3 contains 15 residues. CDR3 nucleotides: TGTGCCAGCAGTTATCCTGAAGCCGGCACAGATACGCAGTATTTT. This sequence encodes CASSYPEAGTDTQYF.

The chain recombines TRBV27 with TRBJ2-7, with D tentatively TRBD1 (6 bases). Germline V gene sequence: CDR1 MNHEY, CDR2 SMNVEV (reference sequence). The CDR3 spans 14 residues. The V end lost 3 bases, the J end lost 2 bases, and 11 bases lay between the germline ends. CDR3 sequence: CASSFAQGAYEQYF. Written as DNA, the CDR3 is TGTGCCAGCAGTTTTGCACAGGGTGCCTACGAGCAGTACTTC.

The chain combines TRBV6-1 with TRBJ2-7; 9 nucleotides align to TRBD1. The CDR3 contains 16 residues. Losses at the gene ends were 1 base for V and 3 bases for J; bases not matched to a gene: 7. Germline loops: CDR1 MNHNS, CDR2 SASEGT. The CDR3 nucleotides read TGTGCCAGCAGTGAAGATTCCGGGACAGGGTTCTACGAGCAGTACTTC. It translates to CASSEDSGTGFYEQYF.

This clone was detected a few times. V gene TRBV7-6 combines with J gene TRBJ2-1, with D unresolved. The germline V and J ends were trimmed by 1 base and 6 bases, with 7 bases remaining between them. Per the germline V gene, CDR1 is SGHVS and CDR2 is FNYEAQ. The CDR3 is 13 amino acids. The CDR3 protein is CASSLEDLNEQFF. The CDR3 DNA follows: TGTGCCAGCAGCTTAGAGGACCTCAATGAGCAGTTCTTC. Supplemented by reference TRBV7-6 and TRBJ2-1, the full variable domain reads GAGVSQSPRYKVTKRGQDVALRCDPISGHVSLYWYRQALGQGPEFLTYFNYEAQQDKSGLPNDRFSAERPEGSISTLTIQRTEQRDSAMYRCASSLEDLNEQFFGPGTRLTVL.

The rearrangement uses TRBV10-2 and TRBJ2-2, with 10 bases fitting TRBD2. The CDR3 contains 15 residues. Trimming at V came to 6 bases and at J to 3 bases, leaving 4 bases not matched to a gene. The V gene's germline CDR1 is WSHSY and CDR2 SAAADI. The CDR3: CASRLAGRDTGELFF. The CDR3 DNA reads as TGCGCCAGCAGACTAGCGGGAAGGGACACCGGGGAGCTGTTTTTT.

The chain combines TRBV7-9 with TRBJ2-2; D ambiguous. V lost 5 bases and J lost 6, with 10 bases in between. The CDR3 extends over 13 amino acids. Germline values: CDR1 SEHNR, CDR2 FQNEAQ (reference sequence). The CDR3 DNA reads TGTGCCAGCAGCGTCCTAGGTTCCGGGGAGCTGTTTTTT. Amino acid sequence: CASSVLGSGELFF.

The chain is built from TRBV4-3 and TRBJ2-3; D gene uncertain. Looked up from germline, CDR1 is LGHNA and CDR2 is YSLEER. The germline V and J ends were trimmed by 3 bases and 2 bases, with 15 bases remaining between them. The CDR3 runs 16 residues. The CDR3 DNA follows: TGCGCCAGCAGCCAGGGCCGCGAAGGGATCACAGATACGCAGTATTTT. Amino acid sequence: CASSQGREGITDTQYF.

The V call is TRBV29-1, the J call TRBJ2-2; a weak D match, TRBD2 (5 bases). This CDR3 spans 14 amino acids. Trimming left V 7 bases short and J 1 base short, with 13 bases between. Germline CDR1 and CDR2: SQVTM and ANQGSEA. CDR3 sequence (DNA): TGCAGCGCTACAACGGGAATGAACACCGGGGAGCTGTTTTTT. The encoded protein is CSATTGMNTGELFF.

The V gene is TRBV7-6, the J gene TRBJ2-1, with 9 positions matching TRBD2. Unmatched junction bases numbered 4, after V lost 0 bases and J lost 4 bases. This CDR3 spans 16 amino acids. The germline gives CDR1 SGHVS, CDR2 FNYEAQ. The CDR3 reads CASSLASGRRYNEQFF. CDR3 bases: TGTGCCAGCAGCTTAGCGAGCGGGAGGAGATACAATGAGCAGTTCTTC.

The chain uses TRBV15 and TRBJ2-7; TRBD1 matches 7 bases. This CDR3 has 17 amino acids. Losses at the gene ends were 0 bases for V and 1 base for J; bases not matched to a gene: 9. Germline V CDR1 and CDR2: LNHNV, YYDKDF (reference sequence). CDR3 loop: CATSRDRQGLASYEQYF. Here the CDR3 DNA reads TGTGCCACCAGCAGAGATCGACAGGGTTTAGCGTCCTACGAGCAGTACTTC.

The rearrangement links TRBV7-9 to TRBJ2-5, with TRBD2 matching over 10 bases. The length of the CDR3 is 15 residues. CDR1 is SEHNR, CDR2 FQNEAQ, per germline (reference sequence). J gave up 2 bases and V 2 bases, and 2 bases lay outside the gene matches. The CDR3 is CASSLTSGDQETQYF. The CDR3 DNA reads TGTGCCAGCAGCTTAACTAGCGGGGATCAAGAGACCCAGTACTTC.

By frequency in the sample, this clone is medium-sized (0.01 to 0.1%). This chain connects TRBV7-6 to TRBJ2-1; 9 positions agree with TRBD2. CDR1 SGHVS and CDR2 FNYEAQ come from the germline V gene. Germline trimming cut 0 bases from V and 8 bases from J; bases unmatched to any gene: 8. The CDR3 is made up of 16 amino acids. In DNA, the CDR3 is TGTGCCAGCAGCTTAGCGGGCGGGGGGGCCAGGGATGAGCAGTTCTTC. Translating gives CASSLAGGGARDEQFF.

V gene TRBV5-6 combines with J gene TRBJ1-4; 7 bases match TRBD1. The CDR3 is 16 residues long. The V and J ends lost 3 bases and 10 bases, in that order; junction bases with no gene match: 15. The germline V gene has CDR1 SGHDT and CDR2 YYEEEE. In DNA form, the CDR3 reads TGTGCCAGCAGCTCGTGGACAGGCCCCCGTGTAGCAAAACTGTTTTTT. Translating it yields CASSSWTGPRVAKLFF.